This T cell receptor beta chain was documented in a study of vaccination and CD4 T cells after COVID-19. V shed 3 bases, J shed 5 bases, and the junction held 6 bases outside the gene matches. Germline lookup yields CDR1 MDHEN and CDR2 SYDVKM. The CDR3 covers 15 residues. The table lists this clonotype with a few counts. The antigen remains unidentified. Oncomine TCR Beta short-read sequencing was applied to DNA from cultured CD4+ T cells. TCRdb redid the calling of the PCR reads with MiXCR, one entry per CDR3 protein. The sample contains some 5,400 distinct CDR3 sequences, about 45% of which appear only once. Treatment in this sample: approximately 9-day PBMC culture with coronavirus spike peptide pools or control peptides (ViraFEST assay).

This sequence originates from a human donor who had recovered from COVID-19. Input material: CD4+ T cells from blood, cultured in vitro. V is TRBV28 and J is TRBJ1-1, with 10 bases identical to TRBD1. The CDR3 DNA reads as TGTGCCAGCAGTTTGGGGGGACAGGGGAAGACTGAAGCTTTCTTT. Translating gives CASSLGGQGKTEAFF.